The 4 T cell receptor beta chains in this list originate from one sample, sequenced in a study of cytomegalovirus exposure and HLA in healthy donors. PCR was performed using 60 Vbeta and 13 Jbeta primers. TCRdb's table, derived via immunoSEQ multiplex PCR, lists solely in-frame clones and lacks some. The sample includes roughly 84,000 clones, roughly 64% of them seen just once. Specimen: PBMCs. Every receptor here comes from a woman aged 35 to 49 in good health and CMV-seropositive.

The CDR3 protein is CASSRDWETQYF. The CDR3, as DNA: TGTGCCAGCAGTCGGGACTGGGAGACCCAGTACTTC. The chain has TRBV6-6 and TRBJ2-5, with D tentatively TRBD2 (6 bases). V was pared by 5 bases and J by 5 bases, with 9 bases between. CDR1 and CDR2 from the germline V gene are MNHNY and SVGAGI (reference sequence). This CDR3 spans 12 amino acids.

The rearrangement uses TRBV5-1 and TRBJ2-1, with 12 bases that match TRBD2. The germline V gene encodes CDR1 SGHRS and CDR2 YFSETQ. The junction had 9 bases not matched to a gene; V was cut back by 4 bases and J by 10 bases. The CDR3 contains 15 residues. The CDR3 nucleotides are TGCGCCAGCAGCGGACGACTAGCGGGAGCGGAGGAGCAGTTCTTC. This gives the protein CASSGRLAGAEEQFF. Full variable domain (missing parts from reference TRBV5-1 and TRBJ2-1): KAGVTQTPRYLIKTRGQQVTLSCSPISGHRSVSWYQQTPGQGLQFLFEYFSETQRNKGNFPGRFSGRQFSNSRSEMNVSTLELGDSALYLCASSGRLAGAEEQFFGPGTRLTVL.

This clone showed up just a few times. The CDR3 DNA sequence: TGTGCCAGCTCACTATCTCGCGATGACACCGGGGAGCTGTTTTTT. Encoded protein: CASSLSRDDTGELFF. The chain uses TRBV18 and TRBJ2-2; D unresolved. Deletions cut 4 bases from V and 3 bases from J, with 12 bases between. The CDR3 loop spans 15 amino acids. Germline CDR1 KGHSH, CDR2 LQKENI.

The rearrangement uses TRBV9 and TRBJ2-5; TRBD2 matches 9 bases. The germline V gene encodes CDR1 SGDLS and CDR2 YYNGEE. This CDR3 has 12 amino acids. Unmatched junction bases numbered 3, after V lost 7 bases and J lost 5 bases. Here the CDR3 reads CASSSGIETQYF. CDR3 DNA: TGTGCCAGCTCTAGCGGGATTGAGACCCAGTACTTC.